What follows are 8 T cell receptor beta chains derived from one specimen sequenced in a study of T cell repertoires in cytomegalovirus infection. TCRdb re-derived calls from the reads in MiXCR, one entry per CDR3 protein. The sample holds about 80,000 distinct CDR3 sequences, more than 3% seen once. The source material was PBMCs. Every receptor here comes from a human donor in good health (CMV status not recorded). Some clones in this sample may be carry-over from other donors' samples.

There are many counts of this clonotype. V usage is TRBV5-4 and J usage is TRBJ1-2; 7 bases match TRBD1. The junction had 4 bases not matched to a gene; V was cut back by 4 bases and J by 1 base. The CDR3 contains 14 residues. Germline CDR1 reads SGHNT; CDR2 reads YYREEE (reference sequence). CDR3 coding DNA: TGTGCCAGCAGCCCTAGGGACAGTAACTATGGCTACACCTTC. Its protein product is CASSPRDSNYGYTF.

The sample holds many counts of this clonotype. The chain carries TRBV7-9 and TRBJ2-7, with 7 bases fitting TRBD2. Unmatched junction bases numbered 8, after V lost 1 base and J lost 5 bases. The CDR3 covers 15 residues. Germline V gene data show CDR1 as SEHNR and CDR2 as FQNEAQ (reference sequence). CDR3 nucleotide sequence: TGTGCCAGCAGCTTAGTTACGGGGGGATTTGACGAGCAGTACTTC. Its protein is CASSLVTGGFDEQYF.

This clonotype was picked up many times. CDR3 sequence reads: CASGGGSSYNEQFF. As DNA, the CDR3 is TGTGCCAGCGGCGGGGGGAGCTCCTACAATGAGCAGTTCTTC. This rearrangement joins TRBV19 to TRBJ2-1; 8 nucleotides align to TRBD2. Germline V gene lookup returns CDR1 LNHDA and CDR2 SQIVND (reference sequence). The length of the CDR3 is 14 residues. V gave up 9 bases and J gave up 0 bases; unmatched junction bases: 4.

This clonotype was recorded many times. In nucleotides, the CDR3 is TGTGCCAGCTCATTCTCGGGGTCGGGTGAAGCTTTCTTT. Residues: CASSFSGSGEAFF. The J gene is TRBJ1-1, the V gene TRBV28; D gene ambiguous. The CDR3 is made up of 13 amino acids. V lost 8 bases and J 7 bases, leaving 17 bases between the germline ends. Per germline, CDR1 MDHEN and CDR2 SYDVKM. Combining the CDR3 with reference TRBV28 and TRBJ1-1 gives the whole variable domain DVKVTQSSRYLVKRTGEKVFLECVQDMDHENMFWYRQDPGLGLRLIYFSYDVKMKEKGDIPEGYSVSREKKERFSLILESASTNQTSMYLCASSFSGSGEAFFGQGTRLTVV.

Ten or more counts support this clonotype. The rearrangement links TRBV7-9 to TRBJ2-3, with 7 nucleotides matching TRBD1. The junction had 7 bases not matched to a gene; V was cut back by 4 bases and J by 0 bases. CDR3 length: 16 amino acids. Per germline, CDR1 SEHNR and CDR2 FQNEAQ (reference sequence). CDR3 sequence (DNA): TGTGCCAGCAGCTGGGACAGATTAACTAGCACAGATACGCAGTATTTT. Its translation: CASSWDRLTSTDTQYF. Variable domain in full (rest from reference TRBV7-9 and TRBJ2-3): DTGVSQNPRHKITKRGQNVTFRCDPISEHNRLYWYRQTLGQGPEFLTYFQNEAQLEKSRLLSDRFSAERPKGSFSTLEIQRTEQGDSAMYLCASSWDRLTSTDTQYFGPGTRLTVL.

This clonotype came up many times. The chain combines TRBV19 with TRBJ2-1; perhaps D is TRBD1 or TRBD2 (6 bases each). Germline V gene sequence: CDR1 LNHDA, CDR2 SQIVND (reference sequence). The CDR3 length is 18 residues. V shed 3 bases and J shed 9 bases, with 27 bases lying between them. CDR3 nucleotide sequence: TGTGCCAGTAGTATTATTAGGGACACTCAGGGGAGGTATGGTGAGCAGTTCTTC. This translates into CASSIIRDTQGRYGEQFF.

This clonotype was detected many times. The V and J genes are TRBV20-1 and TRBJ2-3, with no clear D. This CDR3 has 11 amino acids. Germline CDR1 and CDR2: DFQATT and SNEGSKA (reference sequence). V shed 6 bases and J shed 4 bases, with 8 bases lying between them. The CDR3 coding sequence is TGCAGTGCCCAGAGGTCAGATACGCAGTATTTT. Translating gives CSAQRSDTQYF.

This clonotype was found many times. This chain joins TRBV5-1 and TRBJ2-6, with a weak D call TRBD1 (5 bases). CDR1 and CDR2 (germline): SGHRS, YFSETQ. The V end lost 5 bases, the J end lost 4 bases, and 19 bases lay between the germline ends. The CDR3 extends over 17 amino acids. The CDR3 sequence is CASRVGRQGPGANVLTF. The CDR3 nucleotides are TGCGCCAGCAGGGTTGGTCGCCAGGGTCCGGGGGCCAACGTCCTGACTTTC.